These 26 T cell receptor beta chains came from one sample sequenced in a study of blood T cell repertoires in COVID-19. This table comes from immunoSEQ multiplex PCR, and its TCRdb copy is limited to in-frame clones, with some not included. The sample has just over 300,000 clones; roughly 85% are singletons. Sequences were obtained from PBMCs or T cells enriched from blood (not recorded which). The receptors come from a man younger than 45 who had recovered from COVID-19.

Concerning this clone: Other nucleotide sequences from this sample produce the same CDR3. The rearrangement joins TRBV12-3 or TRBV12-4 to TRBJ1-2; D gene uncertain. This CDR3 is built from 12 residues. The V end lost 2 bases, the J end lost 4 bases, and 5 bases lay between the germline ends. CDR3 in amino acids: CASSLSLYGYTF. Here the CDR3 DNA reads TGTGCCAGCAGTTTATCCCTCTATGGCTACACCTTC.

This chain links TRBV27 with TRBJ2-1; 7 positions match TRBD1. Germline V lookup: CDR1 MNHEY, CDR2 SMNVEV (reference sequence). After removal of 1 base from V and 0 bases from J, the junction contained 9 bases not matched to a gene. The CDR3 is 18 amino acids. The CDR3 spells CASSLWIRDSSSYNEQFF. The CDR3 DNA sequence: TGTGCCAGCAGTTTATGGATCCGGGACAGCAGCTCCTACAATGAGCAGTTCTTC.

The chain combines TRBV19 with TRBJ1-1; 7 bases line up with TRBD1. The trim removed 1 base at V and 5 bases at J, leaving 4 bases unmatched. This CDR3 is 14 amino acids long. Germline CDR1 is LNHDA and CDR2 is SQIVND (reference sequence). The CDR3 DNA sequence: TGTGCCAGTAGTATAGGAGGGGGCGCAACTGAAGCTTTCTTT. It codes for CASSIGGGATEAFF.

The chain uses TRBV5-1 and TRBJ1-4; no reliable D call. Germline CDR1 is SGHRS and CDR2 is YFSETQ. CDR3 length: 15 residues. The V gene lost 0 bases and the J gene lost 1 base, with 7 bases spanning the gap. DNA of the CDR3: TGCGCCAGCAGCTTGGGGGCGGGAACTAATGAAAAACTGTTTTTT. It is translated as CASSLGAGTNEKLFF.

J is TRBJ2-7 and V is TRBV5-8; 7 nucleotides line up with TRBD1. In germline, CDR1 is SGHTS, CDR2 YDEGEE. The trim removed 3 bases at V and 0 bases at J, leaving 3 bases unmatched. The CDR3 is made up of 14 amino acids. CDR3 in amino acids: CASSSGQRSYEQYF. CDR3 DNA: TGTGCCAGCAGCTCGGGACAGCGCTCCTACGAGCAGTACTTC.

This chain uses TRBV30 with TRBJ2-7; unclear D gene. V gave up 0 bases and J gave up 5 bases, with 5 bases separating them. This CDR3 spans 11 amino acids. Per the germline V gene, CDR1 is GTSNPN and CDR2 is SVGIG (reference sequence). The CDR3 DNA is TGTGCCTGGAGTGTAACACACGAGCAGTACTTC. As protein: CAWSVTHEQYF.

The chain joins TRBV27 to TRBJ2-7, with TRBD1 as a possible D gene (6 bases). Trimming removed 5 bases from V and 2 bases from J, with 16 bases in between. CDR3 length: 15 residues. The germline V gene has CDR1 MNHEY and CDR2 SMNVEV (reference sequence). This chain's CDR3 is CASSQARTATYEQYF. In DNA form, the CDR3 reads TGTGCCAGCAGTCAAGCCCGGACAGCGACCTACGAGCAGTACTTC.

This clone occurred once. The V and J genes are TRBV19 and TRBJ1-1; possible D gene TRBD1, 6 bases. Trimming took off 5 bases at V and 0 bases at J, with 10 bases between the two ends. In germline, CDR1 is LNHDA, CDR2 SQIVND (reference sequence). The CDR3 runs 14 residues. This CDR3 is CASSWTVMNTEAFF. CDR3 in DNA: TGTGCCAGTAGTTGGACAGTAATGAACACTGAAGCTTTCTTT.

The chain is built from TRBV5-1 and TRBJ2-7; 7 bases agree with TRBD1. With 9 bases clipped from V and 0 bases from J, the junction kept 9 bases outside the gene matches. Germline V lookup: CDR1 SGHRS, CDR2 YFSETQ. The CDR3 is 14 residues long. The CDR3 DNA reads TGCGCCATCGATGGACAGGCCGGCTCCTACGAGCAGTACTTC. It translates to CAIDGQAGSYEQYF. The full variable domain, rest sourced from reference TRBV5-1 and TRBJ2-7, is KAGVTQTPRYLIKTRGQQVTLSCSPISGHRSVSWYQQTPGQGLQFLFEYFSETQRNKGNFPGRFSGRQFSNSRSEMNVSTLELGDSALYLCAIDGQAGSYEQYFGPGTRLTVT.

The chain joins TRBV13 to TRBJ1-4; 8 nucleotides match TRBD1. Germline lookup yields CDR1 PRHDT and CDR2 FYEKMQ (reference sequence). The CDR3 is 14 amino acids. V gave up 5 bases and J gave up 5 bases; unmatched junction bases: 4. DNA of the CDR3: TGTGCCAGCAGCCAGGACAGGGTGAATGAAAAACTGTTTTTT. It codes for CASSQDRVNEKLFF.

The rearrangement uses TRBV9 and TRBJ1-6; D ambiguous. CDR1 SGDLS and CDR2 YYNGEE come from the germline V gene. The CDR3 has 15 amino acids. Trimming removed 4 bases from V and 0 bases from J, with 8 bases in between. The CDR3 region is CASSRTDSYNSPLHF. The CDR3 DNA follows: TGTGCCAGCAGCCGAACAGACTCCTATAATTCACCCCTCCACTTT.

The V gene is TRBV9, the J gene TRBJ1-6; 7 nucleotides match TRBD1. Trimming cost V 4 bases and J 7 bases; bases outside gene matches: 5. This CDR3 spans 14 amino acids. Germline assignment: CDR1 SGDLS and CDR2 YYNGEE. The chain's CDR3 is CASSRSRGNSPLHF. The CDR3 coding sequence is TGTGCCAGCAGCCGAAGCAGGGGGAATTCACCCCTCCACTTT. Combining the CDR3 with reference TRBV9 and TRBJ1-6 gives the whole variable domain DSGVTQTPKHLITATGQRVTLRCSPRSGDLSVYWYQQSLDQGLQFLIQYYNGEERAKGNILERFSAQQFPDLHSELNLSSLELGDSALYFCASSRSRGNSPLHFGNGTRLTVT.

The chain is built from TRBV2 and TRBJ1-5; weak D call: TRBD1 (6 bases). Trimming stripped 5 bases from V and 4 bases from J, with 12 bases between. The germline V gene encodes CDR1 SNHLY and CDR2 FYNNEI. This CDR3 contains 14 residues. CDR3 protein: CASSNTGPNQPQHF. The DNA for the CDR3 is TGTGCCAGCAGTAATACAGGGCCTAATCAGCCCCAGCATTTT.

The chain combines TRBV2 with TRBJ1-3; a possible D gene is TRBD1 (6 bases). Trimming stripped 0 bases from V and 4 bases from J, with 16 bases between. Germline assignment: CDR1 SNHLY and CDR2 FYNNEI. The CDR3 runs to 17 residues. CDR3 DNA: TGTGCCAGCAGTGAAGCGGGGGGGCCCAATGCGGGAAACACCATATATTTT. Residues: CASSEAGGPNAGNTIYF.

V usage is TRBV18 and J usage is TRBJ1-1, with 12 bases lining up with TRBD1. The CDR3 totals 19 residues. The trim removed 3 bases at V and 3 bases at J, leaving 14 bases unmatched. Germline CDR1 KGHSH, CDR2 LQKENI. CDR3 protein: CASSPSFSGTGGVDTEAFF. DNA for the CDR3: TGTGCCAGCTCACCTTCCTTCTCCGGGACAGGGGGCGTGGACACTGAAGCTTTCTTT.

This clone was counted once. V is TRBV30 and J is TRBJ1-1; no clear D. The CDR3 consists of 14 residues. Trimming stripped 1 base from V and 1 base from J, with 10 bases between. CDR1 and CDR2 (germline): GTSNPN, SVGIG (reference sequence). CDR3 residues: CAWSDGARNTEAFF. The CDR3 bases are TGTGCCTGGAGTGATGGAGCCAGGAACACTGAAGCTTTCTTT.

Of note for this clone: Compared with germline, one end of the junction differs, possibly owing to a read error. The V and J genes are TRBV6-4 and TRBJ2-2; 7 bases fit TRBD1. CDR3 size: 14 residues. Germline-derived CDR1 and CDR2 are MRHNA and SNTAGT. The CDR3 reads CASRQGWNAGELFF. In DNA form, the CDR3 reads TGTGCCAGTCGACAGGGATGGAACGCCGGGGAGCTGTTTTTT.

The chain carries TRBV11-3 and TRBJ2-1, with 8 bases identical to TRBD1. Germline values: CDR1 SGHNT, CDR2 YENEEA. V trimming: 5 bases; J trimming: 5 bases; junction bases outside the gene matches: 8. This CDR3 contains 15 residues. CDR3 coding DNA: TGTGCCAGCAGCCCCGGACAGGGTTCCAACAATGAGCAGTTCTTC. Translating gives CASSPGQGSNNEQFF.

In DNA, the CDR3 is TGTGCCTGGAGAGGTGCCGGGGGGCAGTACAATGAGCAGTTCTTC. The encoded protein is CAWRGAGGQYNEQFF. The V call is TRBV30, the J call TRBJ2-1; perhaps TRBD2 as D (7 bases). Trimming stripped 3 bases from V and 4 bases from J, with 16 bases between. Looked up from germline, CDR1 is GTSNPN and CDR2 is SVGIG (reference sequence). The CDR3 consists of 15 residues.

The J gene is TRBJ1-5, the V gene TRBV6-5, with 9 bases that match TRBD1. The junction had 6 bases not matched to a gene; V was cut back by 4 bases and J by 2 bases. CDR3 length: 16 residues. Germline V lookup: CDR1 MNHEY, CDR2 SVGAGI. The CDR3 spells CASSLERTGGNQPQHF. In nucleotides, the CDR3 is TGTGCCAGCAGTTTGGAGCGGACAGGGGGCAATCAGCCCCAGCATTTT.

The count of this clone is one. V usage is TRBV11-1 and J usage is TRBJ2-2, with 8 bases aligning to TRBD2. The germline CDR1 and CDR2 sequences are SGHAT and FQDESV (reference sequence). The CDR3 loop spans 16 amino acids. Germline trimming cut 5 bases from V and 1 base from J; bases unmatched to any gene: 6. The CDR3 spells CASSPSSGGNTGELFF. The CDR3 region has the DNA TGTGCCAGCAGCCCCTCCAGCGGGGGGAACACCGGGGAGCTGTTTTTT.

The DNA of the CDR3 is TGTGCCTGGAGTCAACAGATCTATGGCTACACCTTC. It is translated as CAWSQQIYGYTF. The V call is TRBV30, the J call TRBJ1-2, with no clear D. V was shortened by 2 bases and J by 4 bases, with 8 bases between the two germline ends. CDR1 and CDR2 from the germline V gene are GTSNPN and SVGIG (reference sequence). The length of the CDR3 is 12 residues. The variable domain in full, with the rest retrieved from reference TRBV30 and TRBJ1-2, is SQTIHQWPATLVQPVGSPLSLECTVEGTSNPNLYWYRQAAGRGLQLLFYSVGIGQISSEVPQNLSASRPQDRQFILSSKKLLLSDSGFYLCAWSQQIYGYTFGSGTRLTVV.

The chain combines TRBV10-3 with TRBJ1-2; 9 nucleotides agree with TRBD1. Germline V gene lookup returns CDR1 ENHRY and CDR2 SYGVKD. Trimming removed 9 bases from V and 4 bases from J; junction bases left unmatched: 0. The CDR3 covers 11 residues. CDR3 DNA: TGTGCCATGGGACAGGGCTATGGCTACACCTTC. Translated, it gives CAMGQGYGYTF.

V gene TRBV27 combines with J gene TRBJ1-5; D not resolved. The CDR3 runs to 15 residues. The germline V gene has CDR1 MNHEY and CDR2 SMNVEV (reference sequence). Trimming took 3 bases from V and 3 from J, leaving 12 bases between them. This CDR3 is CASSFGRNSNQPQHF. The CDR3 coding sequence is TGTGCCAGCAGTTTCGGCAGGAATTCCAATCAGCCCCAGCATTTT.

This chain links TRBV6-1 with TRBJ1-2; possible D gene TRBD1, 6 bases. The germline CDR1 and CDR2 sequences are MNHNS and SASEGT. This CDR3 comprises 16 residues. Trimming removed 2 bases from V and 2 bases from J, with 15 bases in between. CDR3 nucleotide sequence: TGTGCCAGCAGTGAAACAGGGTTTGAGGGAAACTATGGCTACACCTTC. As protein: CASSETGFEGNYGYTF.

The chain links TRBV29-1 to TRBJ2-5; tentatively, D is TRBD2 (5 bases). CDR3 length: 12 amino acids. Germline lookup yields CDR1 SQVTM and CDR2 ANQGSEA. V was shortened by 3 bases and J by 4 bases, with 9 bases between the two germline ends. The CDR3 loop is CSVDSRGETQYF. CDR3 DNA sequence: TGCAGCGTTGATTCCCGGGGAGAGACCCAGTACTTC.